This is a list of T cell receptor beta chains from one sample in a study of T cell responses to AZD1222 COVID-19 vaccine. Here immunoSEQ multiplex PCR was the method, and the copy in TCRdb shows in-frame clones only, minus some. The sample yields 90,000 to 100,000 clones, about 88% seen once. Sequences were derived from peripheral blood, sampled 28 days after the second AZD1222 dose. These receptors were taken from an adult who received the AZD1222 COVID-19 vaccine. Both conserved end residues are part of each CDR3. A D gene is named only where the DNA matches it firmly. Not all rows give a size; the values are once, few, many and, for expanded clones, a class.

J gene: TRBJ1-1; V gene: TRBV3-1/TRBV3-2; clone size: once; D gene: -; CDR3 protein: CASSQGGGTEAFF; CDR3 DNA: TGTGCCAGCAGCCAAGGGGGCGGGACTGAAGCTTTCTTT
J gene: TRBJ2-7; V gene: TRBV6-4; clone size: -; D gene: TRBD1; CDR3 protein: CASSDSSHLRDRAPDRGGHEQYF; CDR3 DNA: TGTGCCAGCAGTGACTCGTCCCACCTACGTGATCGGGCCCCCGACAGGGGAGGTCACGAGCAGTACTTC
J gene: TRBJ1-2; V gene: TRBV7-9; clone size: -; D gene: -; CDR3 protein: CASNSRAAANYGYTF; CDR3 DNA: TGTGCCAGCAACTCTCGGGCAGCAGCTAACTATGGCTACACCTTC
J gene: TRBJ2-3; V gene: TRBV5-6; clone size: -; D gene: -; CDR3 protein: CASSYLAGAADTQYF; CDR3 DNA: TGTGCCAGCAGCTATCTAGCAGGAGCCGCAGATACGCAGTATTTT
J gene: TRBJ2-1; V gene: TRBV5-1; clone size: -; D gene: TRBD2; CDR3 protein: CASSLGSGRINNEQFF; CDR3 DNA: TGCGCCAGCAGCTTGGGGAGCGGGAGGATCAACAATGAGCAGTTCTTC
J gene: TRBJ2-7; V gene: TRBV27; clone size: once; D gene: TRBD2; CDR3 protein: CASRRRTSGDYEQYF; CDR3 DNA: TGTGCCAGCAGACGCAGGACTAGCGGGGACTACGAGCAGTACTTC
J gene: TRBJ2-5; V gene: TRBV6-5; clone size: -; D gene: -; CDR3 protein: CASSYRTGLQETQYF; CDR3 DNA: TGTGCCAGCAGTTACCGGACCGGCTTACAAGAGACCCAGTACTTC
J gene: TRBJ1-2; V gene: TRBV5-1; clone size: -; D gene: -; CDR3 protein: CASSPRTENYGYTF; CDR3 DNA: TGCGCCAGCAGCCCGAGGACCGAGAACTATGGCTACACCTTC
J gene: TRBJ2-3; V gene: TRBV11-3; clone size: once; D gene: TRBD2; CDR3 protein: CASSLTSGGLGGDTQYF; CDR3 DNA: TGTGCCAGCAGCTTGACTAGCGGGGGCCTCGGGGGGGATACGCAGTATTTT
J gene: TRBJ2-7; V gene: TRBV5-4; clone size: -; D gene: TRBD1; CDR3 protein: CASSLRSGQAYEQYF; CDR3 DNA: TGTGCCAGCAGCTTGCGATCGGGACAGGCCTACGAGCAGTACTTC
J gene: TRBJ2-3; V gene: TRBV7-2; clone size: -; D gene: -; CDR3 protein: CASSLGGSGTDTQYF; CDR3 DNA: TGTGCCAGCAGCTTAGGGGGGTCGGGCACAGATACGCAGTATTTT
J gene: TRBJ1-1; V gene: TRBV6-1; clone size: once; D gene: TRBD1; CDR3 protein: CASSETGGLNTEAFF; CDR3 DNA: TGTGCCAGCAGTGAGACAGGGGGATTGAACACTGAAGCTTTCTTT
J gene: TRBJ2-7; V gene: TRBV3-1/TRBV3-2; clone size: -; D gene: -; CDR3 protein: CASSQEAAATSSYEQYF; CDR3 DNA: TGTGCCAGCAGCCAAGAGGCGGCCGCCACCTCCTCCTACGAGCAGTACTTC
J gene: TRBJ2-7; V gene: TRBV24-1; clone size: -; D gene: -; CDR3 protein: CAKGRQGGYEQYF; CDR3 DNA: TGTGCCAAAGGGCGACAGGGAGGATACGAGCAGTACTTC
J gene: TRBJ1-5; V gene: TRBV5-1; clone size: -; D gene: -; CDR3 protein: CASSLDGASSPQHF; CDR3 DNA: TGCGCCAGCAGCTTGGACGGGGCGTCCTCGCCCCAGCATTTT
J gene: TRBJ2-7; V gene: TRBV6-1; clone size: -; D gene: TRBD1; CDR3 protein: CASSEGWGQGRWEQYF; CDR3 DNA: TGTGCCAGCAGTGAAGGGTGGGGACAGGGCCGATGGGAGCAGTACTTC
J gene: TRBJ1-5; V gene: TRBV19; clone size: -; D gene: -; CDR3 protein: CASIPTWASNQPQHF; CDR3 DNA: TGTGCCAGTATTCCCACGTGGGCTAGCAATCAGCCCCAGCATTTT
J gene: TRBJ1-3; V gene: TRBV5-1; clone size: -; D gene: -; CDR3 protein: CASSLLGRSAAGNTIYF; CDR3 DNA: TGCGCCAGCAGCCTCTTGGGGAGAAGCGCGGCTGGAAACACCATATATTTT
J gene: TRBJ2-5; V gene: TRBV5-4; clone size: -; D gene: -; CDR3 protein: CASSAGSGAIETQYF; CDR3 DNA: TGTGCCAGCAGCGCCGGCTCAGGGGCTATTGAGACCCAGTACTTC
J gene: TRBJ2-3; V gene: TRBV27; clone size: -; D gene: -; CDR3 protein: CASSLSRPDTQYF; CDR3 DNA: TGTGCCAGCAGTTTATCTAGGCCAGATACGCAGTATTTT
J gene: TRBJ2-2; V gene: TRBV7-3; clone size: once; D gene: -; CDR3 protein: CASSFTETTGELFF; CDR3 DNA: TGTGCCAGCAGCTTCACGGAAACCACCGGGGAGCTGTTTTTT
J gene: TRBJ2-3; V gene: TRBV3-1/TRBV3-2; clone size: -; D gene: TRBD2; CDR3 protein: CASSQVAGGSASGTQYF; CDR3 DNA: TGTGCCAGCAGCCAGGTAGCGGGGGGATCGGCGAGTGGTACGCAGTATTTT
J gene: TRBJ2-7; V gene: TRBV10-3; clone size: -; D gene: TRBD1; CDR3 protein: CAISGRTGASYEQYF; CDR3 DNA: TGTGCCATCAGTGGGAGGACAGGAGCTTCCTACGAGCAGTACTTC
J gene: TRBJ2-1; V gene: TRBV4-3; clone size: -; D gene: -; CDR3 protein: CASSQETLSYNEQFF; CDR3 DNA: TGCGCCAGCAGCCAAGAGACCCTATCCTACAATGAGCAGTTCTTC
J gene: TRBJ1-6; V gene: TRBV7-8; clone size: -; D gene: TRBD1; CDR3 protein: CASSLDRAGSPLHF; CDR3 DNA: TGTGCCAGCAGCCTAGACAGGGCAGGTTCACCCCTCCACTTT
J gene: TRBJ2-3; V gene: TRBV5-1; clone size: -; D gene: TRBD2; CDR3 protein: CASSLGASGGTDTQYF; CDR3 DNA: TGCGCCAGCAGCTTGGGAGCTAGCGGGGGCACAGATACGCAGTATTTT
J gene: TRBJ1-1; V gene: TRBV5-6; clone size: -; D gene: -; CDR3 protein: CASSLALAEAFF; CDR3 DNA: TGTGCCAGCAGCTTGGCGCTGGCTGAAGCTTTCTTT
J gene: TRBJ1-2; V gene: TRBV2; clone size: -; D gene: -; CDR3 protein: CASSELDLVEGYTF; CDR3 DNA: TGTGCCAGCAGTGAGTTGGATCTAGTGGAGGGCTACACCTTC
J gene: TRBJ1-2; V gene: TRBV1; clone size: -; D gene: -; CDR3 protein: CTSSNQSVGYTF; CDR3 DNA: TGCACCAGCAGCAATCAATCAGTGGGCTACACCTTC
J gene: TRBJ1-1; V gene: TRBV2; clone size: -; D gene: TRBD1; CDR3 protein: CASTGQGTGRAFF; CDR3 DNA: TGTGCCAGCACGGGACAGGGGACCGGGAGGGCTTTCTTT
J gene: TRBJ1-1; V gene: TRBV7-2; clone size: -; D gene: -; CDR3 protein: CASRVMNTEAFF; CDR3 DNA: TGTGCCAGCAGGGTAATGAACACTGAAGCTTTCTTT
J gene: TRBJ1-6; V gene: TRBV5-6; clone size: -; D gene: TRBD1; CDR3 protein: CASGQGSLRSPLHF; CDR3 DNA: TGTGCCAGTGGACAGGGATCCTTGCGATCACCCCTCCACTTT
J gene: TRBJ1-5; V gene: TRBV4-1; clone size: -; D gene: -; CDR3 protein: CASSQGIGHSNQPQHF; CDR3 DNA: TGCGCCAGCAGCCAAGGGATAGGACATAGCAATCAGCCCCAGCATTTT
J gene: TRBJ2-7; V gene: TRBV4-3; clone size: -; D gene: -; CDR3 protein: CASSQEDSPSYEQYF; CDR3 DNA: TGCGCCAGCAGCCAGGAGGACAGCCCCTCTTACGAGCAGTACTTC
J gene: TRBJ1-1; V gene: TRBV18; clone size: -; D gene: -; CDR3 protein: CASSPGDPGTEAFF; CDR3 DNA: TGTGCCAGCTCACCAGGGGACCCAGGAACTGAAGCTTTCTTT
J gene: TRBJ1-1; V gene: TRBV7-3; clone size: -; D gene: -; CDR3 protein: CASSLSGAGTEAFF; CDR3 DNA: TGTGCCAGCAGCTTATCAGGGGCCGGGACTGAAGCTTTCTTT
J gene: TRBJ2-7; V gene: TRBV5-1; clone size: few; D gene: -; CDR3 protein: CASSLKGDIYEQYF; CDR3 DNA: TGCGCCAGCAGCTTGAAGGGCGATATCTACGAGCAGTACTTC
J gene: TRBJ1-2; V gene: TRBV6-1; clone size: -; D gene: TRBD1; CDR3 protein: CASSARDRGSSYNYGYTF; CDR3 DNA: TGTGCCAGCAGTGCTAGGGACAGGGGAAGTTCCTATAACTATGGCTACACCTTC